These 25 T cell receptor beta chains originate from one sample sequenced in a study of blood T cell repertoires in COVID-19. The repertoire was sequenced with immunoSEQ multiplex PCR; TCRdb's copy has only in-frame clones and lacks some. This repertoire shows some 40,000 clones, over 75% found once; its top ten account for about 32%. Sequencing used peripheral blood. The receptor source for this set is an older man with active COVID-19.

The chain combines TRBV6-5 with TRBJ2-1; D gene uncertain. This CDR3 region has 12 residues. CDR1 is MNHEY, CDR2 SVGAGI, per germline. Trimming took off 8 bases at V and 7 bases at J, with 12 bases between the two ends. For the CDR3, the DNA is TGTGCCAGCGGGCAGTTCAAGAATGAGCAGTTCTTC. This translates into CASGQFKNEQFF.

This clone was observed a few times. The V and J genes are TRBV7-3 and TRBJ2-1; TRBD2 aligns across 7 bases. This CDR3 is 16 amino acids long. With 4 bases clipped from V and 0 bases from J, the junction kept 6 bases outside the gene matches. The germline gives CDR1 SGHTA, CDR2 FQGTGA. The CDR3: CASSYLADSSYNEQFF. CDR3 coding DNA: TGTGCCAGCAGCTACCTAGCGGATAGCTCCTACAATGAGCAGTTCTTC.

This clone was detected only a few times. The chain combines TRBV7-3 with TRBJ2-2; D is unclear. CDR1 SGHTA and CDR2 FQGTGA come from the germline V gene. The length of the CDR3 is 14 residues. The V end lost 4 bases, the J end lost 2 bases, and 8 bases lay between the germline ends. Here the CDR3 DNA reads TGTGCCAGCAGCTCACAGAGAAACACCGGGGAGCTGTTTTTT. It is translated as CASSSQRNTGELFF. The entire variable domain, with the rest obtained from reference TRBV7-3 and TRBJ2-2, is as follows: GAGVSQTPSNKVTEKGKYVELRCDPISGHTALYWYRQSLGQGPEFLIYFQGTGAADDSGLPNDRFFAVRPEGSVSTLKIQRTERGDSAVYLCASSSQRNTGELFFGEGSRLTVL.

The V call is TRBV2, the J call TRBJ2-1; D is perhaps TRBD1 (6 bases). From germline, CDR1 is SNHLY and CDR2 FYNNEI. V gave up 3 bases and J gave up 0 bases, with 12 bases separating them. The CDR3 has 16 amino acids. Here the CDR3 DNA reads TGTGCCAGCAGTGATGGGCAGGGGAGCTCCTACAATGAGCAGTTCTTC. Translation gives CASSDGQGSSYNEQFF.

The chain has TRBV28 and TRBJ2-1; a possible D gene is TRBD1 (6 bases). V was cut by 6 bases and J by 2 bases, with 14 bases left in between. The CDR3 has 15 amino acids. Germline CDR1 MDHEN, CDR2 SYDVKM. In nucleotides, the CDR3 is TGTGCCAGCAGCTTAGGACAGACGACCTACAATGAGCAGTTCTTC. Translating it yields CASSLGQTTYNEQFF.

The CDR3 DNA reads TGTGCCAGCTCACCGCGGAAGGGAGGGTCAGGAGATACGCAGTATTTT. Translation: CASSPRKGGSGDTQYF. This chain connects TRBV18 to TRBJ2-3, with 7 nucleotides matching TRBD2. From germline, CDR1 is KGHSH and CDR2 LQKENI. This CDR3 has 16 residues. V lost 3 bases to trimming and J lost 5 bases; unmatched junction nucleotides: 11.

V is TRBV6-5 and J is TRBJ2-2, with 9 positions matching TRBD1. Looked up from germline, CDR1 is MNHEY and CDR2 is SVGAGI. This CDR3 has 15 residues. The J segment lost 6 bases and the V segment lost 6 bases, leaving 8 bases of the junction unmatched. The CDR3: CASRKDRGTSGELFF. CDR3 DNA sequence: TGTGCCAGCAGGAAGGACAGGGGTACTTCCGGGGAGCTGTTTTTT.

This clone was seen a handful of times. Because the CDR3's place on the DNA is in doubt, the DNA is left out and the CDR3 is given as listed by TCRdb. The rearrangement links TRBV1 to TRBJ1-5; no DNA check was done on the table's D call, TRBD1. TRBV1 is given as a pseudogene. The CDR3 extends over 16 residues, inclusive of both ends. CDR3 region: CTSSQDVGAGNQPQHF.

The CDR3 spells CASSVTPGGNTEAFF. As DNA, the CDR3 is TGTGCCAGCAGCGTAACCCCGGGTGGGAACACTGAAGCTTTCTTT. The V call is TRBV9, the J call TRBJ1-1; unclear D gene. Germline-derived CDR1 and CDR2 are SGDLS and YYNGEE. Trimming removed 1 base at V and 1 base at J, with 11 bases between. The CDR3 length is 15 residues. The whole variable domain, filled in from reference TRBV9 and TRBJ1-1, reads DSGVTQTPKHLITATGQRVTLRCSPRSGDLSVYWYQQSLDQGLQFLIQYYNGEERAKGNILERFSAQQFPDLHSELNLSSLELGDSALYFCASSVTPGGNTEAFFGQGTRLTVV.

J is TRBJ2-2 and V is TRBV5-5; D possibly corresponds to TRBD1 (6 bases). The germline V gene has CDR1 SGHKS and CDR2 YYEKEE (reference sequence). The CDR3 runs 14 residues. The V end lost 4 bases, the J end lost 2 bases, and 9 bases lay between the germline ends. The CDR3 reads CASSLQGNTGELFF. The CDR3, as DNA: TGTGCCAGCAGCCTACAGGGAAACACCGGGGAGCTGTTTTTT.

The CDR3 loop reads CASSEGSTYEQYF. The CDR3 DNA sequence: TGTGCCAGCAGCGAGGGGTCAACCTACGAGCAGTACTTC. The rearrangement links TRBV9 to TRBJ2-7, with a weak D call TRBD1 (5 bases). Germline V gene data show CDR1 as SGDLS and CDR2 as YYNGEE. The CDR3 has 13 residues. Trimming removed 3 bases at V and 2 bases at J, with 9 bases between. The full variable domain, its missing parts supplied by reference TRBV9 and TRBJ2-7, is DSGVTQTPKHLITATGQRVTLRCSPRSGDLSVYWYQQSLDQGLQFLIQYYNGEERAKGNILERFSAQQFPDLHSELNLSSLELGDSALYFCASSEGSTYEQYFGPGTRLTVT.

In its sample, this clone was seen once. The rearrangement links TRBV4-3 to TRBJ2-3, with TRBD2 identical over 10 bases. The CDR3 covers 15 residues. Germline CDR1 reads LGHNA; CDR2 reads YSLEER. After removal of 5 bases from V and 6 bases from J, the junction contained 8 bases not matched to a gene. CDR3 sequence (DNA): TGCGCCAGCAGCAACTCAGCGGGAGGGGGGGATACGCAGTATTTT. Translating it yields CASSNSAGGGDTQYF.

V is TRBV19 and J is TRBJ1-5; the match to TRBD1 covers 7 bases. Looked up from germline, CDR1 is LNHDA and CDR2 is SQIVND (reference sequence). The CDR3 runs to 16 residues. V trimming: 6 bases; J trimming: 7 bases; junction bases outside the gene matches: 15. The CDR3 nucleotides are TGTGCCAGTAGCCGACAGGGCGGCAGTACTAGGCAGCCCCAGCATTTT. The encoded protein is CASSRQGGSTRQPQHF.

The gene calls are TRBV25-1 and TRBJ2-7; TRBD1 matches 10 bases. Germline V gene data show CDR1 as MGHDK and CDR2 as SYGVNS. The ends lost 1 base at V and 2 bases at J; junction bases unmatched: 5. CDR3 size: 16 residues. CDR3 DNA sequence: TGTGCCAGCAGTGAATCGACAGGGGGCGAAACCTACGAGCAGTACTTC. Amino acid sequence: CASSESTGGETYEQYF.

The rearrangement joins TRBV6-2 or TRBV6-3 to TRBJ1-1; TRBD1 matches at 7 bases. The CDR3 has 14 amino acids. Germline lookup yields CDR1 MNHEY and CDR2 SVGEGT. The V gene end was trimmed by 5 bases and the J gene end by 0 bases; junction bases not matched to a gene: 3. For the CDR3, the DNA is TGTGCCAGCAGTCGACAGGGCATGAACACTGAAGCTTTCTTT. Amino acids: CASSRQGMNTEAFF.

This chain uses TRBV4-2 with TRBJ2-1; TRBD2 matches 15 bases. The V and J ends lost 2 bases and 8 bases, in that order; junction bases with no gene match: 10. The germline CDR1 and CDR2 sequences are LGHNA and YNFKEQ. The CDR3 totals 18 residues. The CDR3, as DNA: TGTGCCAGCAGCCAATTGGGACTAGCGGGAGGACTTTTGGATGAGCAGTTCTTC. Translating gives CASSQLGLAGGLLDEQFF.

J is TRBJ2-7 and V is TRBV2, with a tentative D call TRBD1 (5 bases). V was cut by 3 bases and J by 6 bases, with 15 bases left in between. Germline CDR1 is SNHLY and CDR2 is FYNNEI. CDR3 size: 14 residues. CDR3 coding DNA: TGTGCCAGCAGTGAGGGGCCGGGCTTGGGCGAGCAGTACTTC. Translated: CASSEGPGLGEQYF.

This clone was observed a handful of times. The chain has TRBV2 and TRBJ1-5; 7 bases fit TRBD1. The V gene's germline CDR1 is SNHLY and CDR2 FYNNEI. Trimming cost V 7 bases and J 1 base; bases outside gene matches: 7. The CDR3 runs 15 residues. CDR3: CASTRQGRSNQPQHF. CDR3 bases: TGTGCCAGCACGAGACAGGGTAGAAGCAATCAGCCCCAGCATTTT.

This clone was counted a single time. CDR3 DNA: TGCGCCAGCAGCCCGACCTGGGGGGGTGAGCAGTTCTTC. Its protein product is CASSPTWGGEQFF. The chain couples TRBV4-3 to TRBJ2-1; TRBD2 agrees at 7 bases. CDR3 length: 13 residues. CDR1 and CDR2 from the germline V gene are LGHNA and YSLEER. J was trimmed by 9 bases and V by 4 bases; bases with no gene match: 6.

The rearrangement joins TRBV9 to TRBJ1-3; possibly TRBD1 for D (6 bases). Trimming shortened V by 0 bases and J by 0 bases, and 13 bases separated the two germline ends. There are 17 residues in the CDR3. The germline V gene encodes CDR1 SGDLS and CDR2 YYNGEE. Here the CDR3 reads CASSVVAGDISGNTIYF. DNA for the CDR3: TGTGCCAGCAGCGTAGTGGCAGGGGATATCTCTGGAAACACCATATATTTT. The variable domain in full, with the rest retrieved from reference TRBV9 and TRBJ1-3, is DSGVTQTPKHLITATGQRVTLRCSPRSGDLSVYWYQQSLDQGLQFLIQYYNGEERAKGNILERFSAQQFPDLHSELNLSSLELGDSALYFCASSVVAGDISGNTIYFGEGSWLTVV.

This sequence joins TRBV6-6 and TRBJ1-2, with a weak D call TRBD1 (5 bases). The V gene's germline CDR1 is MNHNY and CDR2 SVGAGI (reference sequence). CDR3 size: 16 residues. The V end was cut by 0 bases, the J end by 6 bases, with 17 bases between. CDR3 DNA: TGTGCCAGCAGTTACTCGATTGGGCAGGGCGGTCATGGCTACACCTTC. Its translation: CASSYSIGQGGHGYTF.

The V gene is TRBV10-3, the J gene TRBJ2-3, with 7 bases identical to TRBD1. The length of the CDR3 is 15 residues. V was pared by 6 bases and J by 5 bases, with 11 bases of the junction left unmatched. Germline V gene sequence: CDR1 ENHRY, CDR2 SYGVKD. The CDR3 DNA follows: TGTGCCATCAGCCAGACAGGGAAGTTAGGAGATACGCAGTATTTT. Encoded protein: CAISQTGKLGDTQYF.

There are a few counts of this clone. The chain uses TRBV28 and TRBJ2-1, with 10 positions matching TRBD2. CDR3 size: 16 residues. The trim removed 4 bases at V and 0 bases at J, leaving 3 bases unmatched. CDR1 is MDHEN and CDR2 is SYDVKM in the germline V gene. CDR3 DNA sequence: TGTGCCAGCAGTTCGTCTAGCGGGAGCTCCTACAATGAGCAGTTCTTC. Protein: CASSSSSGSSYNEQFF.

This clone was picked up a small number of times. V gene TRBV19 combines with J gene TRBJ1-6; D gene uncertain. This CDR3 region has 14 residues. Germline CDR1 reads LNHDA; CDR2 reads SQIVND (reference sequence). Trimming cost V 5 bases and J 6 bases, with 11 bases left between them. CDR3 nucleotides: TGTGCCAGTAGTTGGTCGGGGTTTAATTCACCCCTCCACTTT. Its translation is CASSWSGFNSPLHF.

The rearrangement uses TRBV6-2 or TRBV6-3 and TRBJ2-5, with D unresolved. Germline lookup yields CDR1 MNHEY and CDR2 SVGEGT. CDR3 length: 14 amino acids. V lost 0 bases and J lost 0, with 5 bases in between. The CDR3 DNA sequence: TGTGCCAGCAGTTACTCTGACTACCAAGAGACCCAGTACTTC. It specifies CASSYSDYQETQYF.